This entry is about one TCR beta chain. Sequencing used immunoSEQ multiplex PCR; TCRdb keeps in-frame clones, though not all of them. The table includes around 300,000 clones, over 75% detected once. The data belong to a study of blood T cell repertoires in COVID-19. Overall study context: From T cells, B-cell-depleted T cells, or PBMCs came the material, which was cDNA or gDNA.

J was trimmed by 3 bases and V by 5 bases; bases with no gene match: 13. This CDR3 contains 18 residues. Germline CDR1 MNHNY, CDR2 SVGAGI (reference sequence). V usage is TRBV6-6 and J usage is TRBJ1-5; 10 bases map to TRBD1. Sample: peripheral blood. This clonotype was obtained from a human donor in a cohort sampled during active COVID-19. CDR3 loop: CASSRSGTGVGDNQPQHF. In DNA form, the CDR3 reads TGTGCCAGCAGTAGATCCGGGACAGGGGTTGGGGACAATCAGCCCCAGCATTTT.